The subject of this entry is one T cell receptor beta chain. What it binds is unknown. This table comes from immunoSEQ multiplex PCR, and its TCRdb copy is limited to in-frame clones, with some not included. Of about 100,000 clones in the sample, 80% to 90% are singletons; the top ten hold about 7%. The data belong to a study of T cell responses to AZD1222 COVID-19 vaccine. Study-level points and caveats: Clonal diversity was possibly underestimated, and the donors were mostly white British, with more females.

Germline lookup yields CDR1 SGHRS and CDR2 YFSETQ. The CDR3 is made up of 14 amino acids. V trimming: 7 bases; J trimming: 2 bases; junction bases outside the gene matches: 2. The receptor comes from an adult in good health. Sequencing was performed on peripheral blood, taken on day 0 of AZD1222 vaccination. The chain uses TRBV5-1 and TRBJ1-4; TRBD1 matches 10 bases. The CDR3 DNA follows: TGCGCCAGCGGGACAGGGGCTACTAATGAAAAACTGTTTTTT. Translation: CASGTGATNEKLFF.